This T cell receptor beta chain was recorded in a study of blood T cell repertoires in COVID-19 (TCRdb year 2020). Describing the broader study: Samples from collaborators originated in the United States, Italy and Spain and spanned both the acute and convalescent phases of COVID-19. The material from the prospective study consisted of cDNA or gDNA derived from T cells, B-cell-depleted T cells, or PBMCs. Deeply sampled blood TCRbeta repertoires from subjects exposed to, actively infected with, or recovered from COVID-19 were included in the dataset. The repertoires were made available in a free public database intended to serve as a resource for research on the immune response to SARS-CoV-2. Samples came from the ongoing ImmuneRACE study (first 160 participants) plus 1,254 subjects from 6 global collaborators. Sample metadata almost always included a de-identified subject ID, COVID-19 status, age in years and sex. Where available, HLA class I and class II types were taken from metadata supplied by the sample provider and were not determined by assay-based typing.

Study-level results and caveats: Clinical and demographic metadata were provided uncurated, with the amount varying by source and participant.

The germline V and J ends show losses of 6 bases and 0 bases respectively, and no gene match explains 4 bases of the junction. For CDR1 and CDR2, the germline V gene (reference sequence) lists MNHEY and SMNVEV. The CDR3 runs 15 residues from the cysteine to the phenylalanine. Only the CDR3 DNA is retained, 45 bases long and in frame from the first base. As concerns this clone: What this receptor recognizes is not known. The input lacks base qualities; no much larger clone sits a single base away.

The immunoSEQ Assay, a bias-controlled multiplex PCR, was used to amplify TCRbeta CDR3 regions from genomic DNA. Regarding the original processing steps: Within the assay, amplification of reference gene primers was used to estimate how many nucleated cells each sample contained. To quantify the absolute abundance of each unique TCRbeta CDR3 rearrangement, sequence reads were collapsed and filtered. For each sample, productive Simpson clonality was calculated by taking the square root of Simpson's diversity index across productive rearrangements. TCRdb took this table from immuneACCESS and kept in-frame rearrangements with V and J called. Such tables lack part of the clones; where checked against another copy, unresolved V genes explain under half of the gap, and the rest is unexplained. The DNA gave D and trimming, while V, J and clone size come from that table. The sample profile shows about 190,000 clones; 82% of them were found once. Of the sample, around 5.2% falls within the top ten clones.

Participants in the prospective study were aged roughly 18 to 100 years, lived in about two dozen United States geographic areas, and enrolled through a virtual design. In the prospective study, cohorts were assigned on the basis of participant-reported clinical history obtained from a screening survey and a study questionnaire. In the prospective study, whole blood, serum and a nasopharyngeal or oropharyngeal swab were collected from each participant by mobile phlebotomists. Participants in the prospective study had the option to provide additional blood draws and questionnaires over an approximately 2-month period. Before DNA extraction, blood samples from the prospective study were shipped at room temperature or frozen.

This receptor was taken from a woman aged 60-75 years with acute COVID-19. The sequenced material came from PBMCs or T cells enriched from blood (not recorded which). The chain was built from TRBV27 and TRBJ2-2; 7 middle bases align to TRBD1. The CDR3 amino acid sequence is: CASSMGQTNTGELFF. The nucleotide sequence is TGTGCCAGCAGCATGGGACAGACGAACACCGGGGAGCTGTTTTTT.